These 25 T cell receptor beta chains were sequenced from one sample in a study of T cell changes during pregnancy in multiple sclerosis. The protocol was immunoSEQ multiplex PCR, while the TCRdb copy is restricted to in-frame clones and leaves out a portion. The repertoire holds 75,000 to 95,000 clones, with 85% to 95% as singletons. This specimen consisted of peripheral blood, obtained in the second trimester of pregnancy. The receptors stem from a female donor with multiple sclerosis, enrolled in a pregnancy study.

The chain recombines TRBV11-2 with TRBJ2-7, with TRBD1 as a possible D gene (6 bases). Deletions cut 5 bases from V and 4 bases from J, with 18 bases between. Germline CDR1 is SGHAT and CDR2 is FQNNGV. The CDR3 length is 15 residues. CDR3 loop: CASSQPQGQLYEQYF. CDR3 nucleotide sequence: TGTGCCAGCAGCCAACCCCAGGGACAACTGTACGAGCAGTACTTC.

The V call is TRBV4-1, the J call TRBJ2-2; D remains ambiguous. The germline CDR1 and CDR2 sequences are MGHRA and YSYEKL. The CDR3 spans 16 residues. Trimming shortened V by 2 bases and J by 0 bases, and 10 bases separated the two germline ends. The CDR3 is CASSQSMSANTGELFF. The CDR3 region has the DNA TGCGCCAGCAGCCAATCCATGAGCGCGAACACCGGGGAGCTGTTTTTT.

J is TRBJ2-3 and V is TRBV6-5; D is possibly TRBD2 (7 bases). The germline V and J ends were trimmed by 8 bases and 6 bases, with 12 bases remaining between them. The germline V gene has CDR1 MNHEY and CDR2 SVGAGI. This CDR3 is built from 12 residues. Here the CDR3 DNA reads TGTGCCAGCGGGGGGGGCGGGGATACGCAGTATTTT. It encodes CASGGGGDTQYF.

The chain couples TRBV19 to TRBJ1-1; D remains ambiguous. The CDR3 is 14 residues long. The germline gives CDR1 LNHDA, CDR2 SQIVND (reference sequence). The V and J ends lost 4 bases and 0 bases respectively, with 9 bases between them. CDR3 nucleotide sequence: TGTGCCAGTAGTAAGGAGGGATTGAACACTGAAGCTTTCTTT. Its protein product is CASSKEGLNTEAFF.

This clone was seen just once. This chain connects TRBV7-9 to TRBJ2-7; no clear D gene. This CDR3 contains 15 residues. Germline V gives CDR1 SEHNR, CDR2 FQNEAQ (reference sequence). V lost 7 bases, J lost 7 bases, and 23 bases lay in between. CDR3 loop: CASNRNLGPTVEQYF. The CDR3 DNA sequence: TGTGCCAGCAATCGTAACCTGGGCCCGACGGTGGAGCAGTACTTC. The full variable domain, rest sourced from reference TRBV7-9 and TRBJ2-7, is DTGVSQNPRHKITKRGQNVTFRCDPISEHNRLYWYRQTLGQGPEFLTYFQNEAQLEKSRLLSDRFSAERPKGSFSTLEIQRTEQGDSAMYLCASNRNLGPTVEQYFGPGTRLTVT.

This chain uses TRBV6-4 with TRBJ2-5; D might be TRBD2 (5 bases). The germline V gene encodes CDR1 MRHNA and CDR2 SNTAGT. Trimming left V 4 bases short and J 5 bases short, with 14 bases between. The CDR3 is made up of 14 amino acids. CDR3 DNA: TGTGCCAGCAGTGGACTACCCGATGGGGAGACCCAGTACTTC. It is translated as CASSGLPDGETQYF.

The chain uses TRBV10-3 and TRBJ2-1; TRBD2 might be the D (6 bases). This CDR3 spans 13 amino acids. Germline V lookup: CDR1 ENHRY, CDR2 SYGVKD. The V end lost 5 bases, the J end lost 9 bases, and 14 bases lay between the germline ends. CDR3 coding DNA: TGTGCCATCAGTCCGGGTCCGCGGGGTGAGCAGTTCTTC. Translated: CAISPGPRGEQFF.

J is TRBJ1-2 and V is TRBV5-1, with D perhaps TRBD1 (6 bases). The CDR3 runs to 16 residues. CDR1 is SGHRS, CDR2 YFSETQ, per germline. V lost 0 bases and J 4 bases, leaving 16 bases between the germline ends. This chain's CDR3 is CASSLGGTPMGYGYTF. In DNA form, the CDR3 reads TGCGCCAGCAGCTTGGGAGGGACACCGATGGGCTATGGCTACACCTTC.

There are a few counts of this clone. This chain connects TRBV30 to TRBJ1-1, with 8 bases aligning to TRBD1. CDR1 and CDR2 (germline): GTSNPN, SVGIG (reference sequence). Germline trimming cut 5 bases from V and 7 bases from J; bases unmatched to any gene: 3. The CDR3 totals 11 residues. As DNA, the CDR3 is TGTGCCTGGGGACAGGGCCTTGAAGCTTTCTTT. It encodes CAWGQGLEAFF.

The J gene is TRBJ2-1, the V gene TRBV6-4; 11 bases match TRBD2. There are 16 residues in the CDR3. V was pared by 4 bases and J by 1 base, with 3 bases of the junction left unmatched. Per the germline V gene, CDR1 is MRHNA and CDR2 is SNTAGT. This chain's CDR3 is CASSVASGGSYNEQFF. CDR3 coding DNA: TGTGCCAGCAGTGTTGCTAGCGGGGGGTCCTACAATGAGCAGTTCTTC.

This clone has more than one count but fewer than ten. This rearrangement joins TRBV6-1 to TRBJ1-2, with 10 positions matching TRBD1. The germline V gene encodes CDR1 MNHNS and CDR2 SASEGT. Trimming removed 3 bases from V and 7 bases from J; junction bases left unmatched: 11. There are 16 residues in the CDR3. The CDR3 coding sequence is TGTGCCAGCAGTGACCCCCGGGACAGGGGATTCGGTGGCTACACCTTC. Protein: CASSDPRDRGFGGYTF.

The chain carries TRBV21-1 and TRBJ1-1; the table's D gene call, TRBD1, was not cross checked with the DNA. TRBV21-1 is a pseudogene locus. The CDR3 runs to 15 residues. The DNA of the CDR3 is TGTGCCAGCAGCAAAAGGGGGCCACTGAACACTGAAGCTTTCTTT. Translated, it gives CASSKRGPLNTEAFF.

The J gene is TRBJ1-5, the V gene TRBV25-1; D gene unclear. Deletions cut 2 bases from V and 5 bases from J, with 19 bases between. There are 17 residues in the CDR3. Germline values: CDR1 MGHDK, CDR2 SYGVNS. DNA of the CDR3: TGTGCCAGCAGTGAAGCGGACGCGGCGGGGAGACATCAGCCCCAGCATTTT. This codes for CASSEADAAGRHQPQHF.

The chain recombines TRBV2 with TRBJ1-5, with 7 positions matching TRBD1. CDR1 and CDR2 from the germline V gene are SNHLY and FYNNEI. This CDR3 has 15 amino acids. The junction had 8 bases not matched to a gene; V was cut back by 6 bases and J by 3 bases. Here the CDR3 reads CASSEMGQSNQPQHF. The CDR3 DNA reads TGTGCCAGCAGCGAGATGGGACAGTCCAATCAGCCCCAGCATTTT. The full variable domain, its missing parts supplied by reference TRBV2 and TRBJ1-5, is EPEVTQTPSHQVTQMGQEVILRCVPISNHLYFYWYRQILGQKVEFLVSFYNNEISEKSEIFDDQFSVERPDGSNFTLKIRSTKLEDSAMYFCASSEMGQSNQPQHFGDGTRLSIL.

J is TRBJ2-5 and V is TRBV6-5; TRBD1 matches 7 bases. Germline CDR1 reads MNHEY; CDR2 reads SVGAGI. The CDR3 extends over 12 amino acids. J was trimmed by 9 bases and V by 2 bases; bases with no gene match: 3. The CDR3: CASSYTTGAQYF. The CDR3 coding sequence is TGTGCCAGCAGTTACACCACAGGGGCCCAGTACTTC.

The rearrangement uses TRBV9 and TRBJ2-1; TRBD1 is a possible D gene (6 bases). CDR1 is SGDLS and CDR2 is YYNGEE in the germline V gene. CDR3 length: 15 amino acids. The V end was cut by 0 bases, the J end by 4 bases, with 11 bases between. CDR3 in DNA: TGTGCCAGCAGCGTAGTAGGGGGTCCGTACAATGAGCAGTTCTTC. This sequence encodes CASSVVGGPYNEQFF.

The rearrangement joins TRBV6-5 to TRBJ1-1; D remains ambiguous. Germline loops: CDR1 MNHEY, CDR2 SVGAGI. The CDR3 runs 13 residues. V was cut by 4 bases and J by 1 base, with 7 bases left in between. The CDR3 nucleotides read TGTGCCAGCAGTTGGGCGCCGAACACTGAAGCTTTCTTT. It codes for CASSWAPNTEAFF.

The V gene is TRBV30, the J gene TRBJ1-6; tentative D call: TRBD1 (6 bases). The CDR3 loop spans 16 amino acids. Germline V gene lookup returns CDR1 GTSNPN and CDR2 SVGIG (reference sequence). V dropped 1 base and J dropped 0 bases, with 10 bases sitting between them. CDR3: CAWSGGGDSYNSPLHF. CDR3 DNA sequence: TGTGCCTGGAGTGGAGGGGGGGACTCCTATAATTCACCCCTCCACTTT.

The chain joins TRBV29-1 to TRBJ1-3, with TRBD1 as a possible D gene (5 bases). Germline-derived CDR1 and CDR2 are SQVTM and ANQGSEA. V gave up 4 bases and J gave up 1 base, with 8 bases separating them. This CDR3 region has 13 residues. CDR3 coding DNA: TGCAGCGTTGCACGGACATCTGGAAACACCATATATTTT. Translating gives CSVARTSGNTIYF.

In DNA form, the CDR3 reads TGTGCCAGTAGTCTCCTCTATAATTCACCCCTCCACTTT. Translation: CASSLLYNSPLHF. This chain links TRBV19 with TRBJ1-6; D not resolved. The CDR3 contains 13 residues. The V gene's germline CDR1 is LNHDA and CDR2 SQIVND (reference sequence). The V and J ends lost 5 bases and 3 bases respectively, with 5 bases between them.

The chain is built from TRBV10-2 and TRBJ2-7; the D gene is possibly TRBD1 (7 bases). Germline V lookup: CDR1 WSHSY, CDR2 SAAADI. CDR3 length equals 14 residues. Trimming stripped 6 bases from V and 3 bases from J, with 15 bases between. The CDR3 is CASRPAGGNYEQYF. CDR3 sequence (DNA): TGCGCCAGCAGGCCGGCAGGGGGGAACTACGAGCAGTACTTC.

The chain has TRBV5-1 and TRBJ1-4, with TRBD1 as a possible D gene (6 bases). Trimming cost V 3 bases and J 3 bases, with 9 bases left between them. This CDR3 comprises 14 residues. Germline V lookup: CDR1 SGHRS, CDR2 YFSETQ. CDR3 DNA: TGCGCCAGCAGCTCCGGGACACCTAATGAAAAACTGTTTTTT. Protein sequence: CASSSGTPNEKLFF.

The chain links TRBV18 to TRBJ1-2; 10 bases line up with TRBD1. V was pared by 10 bases and J by 7 bases, with 15 bases of the junction left unmatched. The CDR3 is 15 residues long. Germline CDR1 KGHSH, CDR2 LQKENI. The CDR3 coding sequence is TGTGCCACCGCAAAAGGACAGGGGGATGGTAGTGGCTACACCTTC. Encoded protein: CATAKGQGDGSGYTF.

The chain couples TRBV28 to TRBJ1-4, with D perhaps matching TRBD1 (5 bases). Germline CDR1 is MDHEN and CDR2 is SYDVKM. The CDR3 consists of 14 residues. The V gene lost 7 bases and the J gene lost 5 bases, with 14 bases spanning the gap. The CDR3: CASTGGATNEKLFF. The CDR3 nucleotides are TGTGCCAGCACAGGCGGGGCTACGAATGAAAAACTGTTTTTT.

This clone was recorded once. This chain links TRBV27 with TRBJ1-5, with a possible D match to TRBD1 (6 bases). The V end lost 7 bases, the J end lost 4 bases, and 17 bases lay between the germline ends. Germline lookup yields CDR1 MNHEY and CDR2 SMNVEV (reference sequence). The CDR3 spans 15 residues. The DNA for the CDR3 is TGTGCCAGCATTTCCCCGGGGGGGCGGAATCAGCCCCAGCATTTT. It is translated as CASISPGGRNQPQHF.